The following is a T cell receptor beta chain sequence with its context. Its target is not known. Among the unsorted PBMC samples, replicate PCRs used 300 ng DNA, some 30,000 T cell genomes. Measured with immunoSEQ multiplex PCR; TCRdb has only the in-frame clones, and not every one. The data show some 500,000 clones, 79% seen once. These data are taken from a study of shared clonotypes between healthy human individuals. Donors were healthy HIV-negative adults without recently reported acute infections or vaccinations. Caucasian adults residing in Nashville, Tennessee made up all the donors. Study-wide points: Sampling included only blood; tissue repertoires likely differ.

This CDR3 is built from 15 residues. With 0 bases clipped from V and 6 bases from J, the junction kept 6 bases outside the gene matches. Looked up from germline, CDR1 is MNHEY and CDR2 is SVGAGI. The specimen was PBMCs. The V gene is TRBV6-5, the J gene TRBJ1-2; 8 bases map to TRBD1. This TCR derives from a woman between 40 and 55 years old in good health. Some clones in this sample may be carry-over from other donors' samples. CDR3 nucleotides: TGTGCCAGCAGTTACTCCGGACAGGGAGCGAATGGCTACACCTTC. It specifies CASSYSGQGANGYTF.